The 14 T cell receptor beta chains given below trace back to one sample, sequenced in a study of cytomegalovirus exposure and HLA in healthy donors. PCR primers comprised 60 Vbeta and 13 Jbeta primers. The protocol was immunoSEQ multiplex PCR, while the TCRdb copy is restricted to in-frame clones and leaves out a portion. The sample carries roughly 180,000 clones, 84% recorded once. The sequencing sample was made of PBMCs. The receptors originated from a boy between 10 and 17 years old in good health and CMV-seronegative.

The chain couples TRBV27 to TRBJ2-7; D ambiguous. Trimming cost V 6 bases and J 5 bases, with 14 bases left between them. Germline lookup yields CDR1 MNHEY and CDR2 SMNVEV (reference sequence). The CDR3 runs to 13 residues. CDR3: CASRPNSLHEQYF. Here the CDR3 DNA reads TGTGCCAGCAGACCTAACAGCCTCCACGAGCAGTACTTC.

In its sample, this clone was seen a few times. The chain carries TRBV2 and TRBJ2-7, with D possibly being TRBD2 (6 bases). V was cut by 7 bases and J by 0 bases, with 10 bases left in between. CDR3 length: 13 residues. Germline-derived CDR1 and CDR2 are SNHLY and FYNNEI. The CDR3 bases are TGTGCCAGCAAAGCGGGCAGCTCCTACGAGCAGTACTTC. This sequence encodes CASKAGSSYEQYF.

The V and J genes are TRBV6-6 and TRBJ2-5; 7 bases line up with TRBD1. Trimming removed 6 bases from V and 5 bases from J; junction bases left unmatched: 6. CDR1 and CDR2 (germline): MNHNY, SVGAGI (reference sequence). The CDR3 is 13 amino acids. CDR3 loop: CASSHKGGETQYF. CDR3 bases: TGTGCCAGCAGCCACAAAGGGGGCGAGACCCAGTACTTC.

V usage is TRBV6-5 and J usage is TRBJ2-7; D might be TRBD1 (5 bases). CDR3 length: 13 residues. With 8 bases removed from V and 7 bases from J, the gap between germline ends came to 18 bases. CDR1 and CDR2 from the germline V gene are MNHEY and SVGAGI. The CDR3 loop is CASGTQVPEEQYF. CDR3 DNA sequence: TGTGCCAGCGGAACACAGGTGCCTGAGGAGCAGTACTTC.

This chain connects TRBV9 to TRBJ1-1, with D uncertain. This CDR3 has 13 residues. V gave up 5 bases and J gave up 4 bases, with 12 bases separating them. CDR1 SGDLS and CDR2 YYNGEE come from the germline V gene. CDR3 sequence reads: CASSTGAGTEAFF. CDR3 coding DNA: TGTGCCAGCAGTACGGGAGCAGGCACTGAAGCTTTCTTT.

The gene calls are TRBV27 and TRBJ2-6; a weak D match, TRBD1 (5 bases). Germline V lookup: CDR1 MNHEY, CDR2 SMNVEV (reference sequence). The CDR3 loop spans 18 amino acids. Trimming pared 8 bases from V and 1 base from J, leaving 21 bases between. The CDR3 DNA sequence: TGTGCCAGCGGGTTTAGGGGCCAACCGGTATCTGGGGCCAACGTCCTGACTTTC. Protein product: CASGFRGQPVSGANVLTF. Using reference TRBV27 and TRBJ2-6 for the parts outside the CDR3, the full variable domain is EAQVTQNPRYLITVTGKKLTVTCSQNMNHEYMSWYRQDPGLGLRQIYYSMNVEVTDKGDVPEGYKVSRKEKRNFPLILESPSPNQTSLYFCASGFRGQPVSGANVLTFGAGSRLTVL.

The CDR3 DNA is TGTGCCAGTAGTGAAGCTGCCTTCTCTGGAAACACCATATATTTT. Translation: CASSEAAFSGNTIYF. The chain links TRBV19 to TRBJ1-3; D not certain. V was pared by 5 bases and J by 0 bases, with 11 bases between. Germline V gene data show CDR1 as LNHDA and CDR2 as SQIVND (reference sequence). CDR3 length equals 15 residues.

V and J are TRBV5-5 and TRBJ2-7; weak D call: TRBD1 (5 bases). Trimming removed 3 bases from V and 2 bases from J, with 12 bases in between. Germline lookup yields CDR1 SGHKS and CDR2 YYEKEE (reference sequence). The CDR3 is made up of 14 amino acids. The CDR3 here is CASSSDIVPYEQYF. CDR3 in DNA: TGTGCCAGCAGCTCGGACATCGTACCCTACGAGCAGTACTTC.

J is TRBJ2-1 and V is TRBV28, with D possibly matching TRBD1 (6 bases). V shed 6 bases and J shed 0 bases, with 15 bases lying between them. Germline V lookup: CDR1 MDHEN, CDR2 SYDVKM. CDR3 length: 16 residues. The CDR3 DNA reads TGTGCCAGCAGGCCCTCAGGGGCGGCCTCCTACAATGAGCAGTTCTTC. This gives the protein CASRPSGAASYNEQFF.

This chain uses TRBV11-2 with TRBJ1-5; D call uncertain. Germline loops: CDR1 SGHAT, CDR2 FQNNGV. This CDR3 is 13 amino acids long. Trimming pared 0 bases from V and 5 bases from J, leaving 5 bases between. The DNA of the CDR3 is TGTGCCAGCAGCTTAGACGTATATCAGCCCCAGCATTTT. Translation: CASSLDVYQPQHF.

Note on this clone: The same CDR3 can be traced to other DNA sequences in this sample. The chain couples TRBV29-1 to TRBJ1-4; the D gene is possibly TRBD1 (5 bases). This CDR3 has 14 residues. Trimming removed 6 bases from V and 3 bases from J, with 14 bases in between. Germline loops: CDR1 SQVTM, CDR2 ANQGSEA. CDR3 in DNA: TGCAGCGTCGAGGTGGGGGGAGCTAATGAAAAACTGTTTTTT. Protein product: CSVEVGGANEKLFF.

This clone was seen only once. Written as DNA, the CDR3 is TGTGCCAGCTCACAAACTAGCGGGAGTGTAGATACGCAGTATTTT. It yields the protein CASSQTSGSVDTQYF. J is TRBJ2-3 and V is TRBV18; 11 nucleotides match TRBD2. This CDR3 contains 15 residues. V dropped 4 bases and J dropped 5; count of bases not matched to a gene: 5. CDR1 is KGHSH and CDR2 is LQKENI in the germline V gene.

Comments on this clone: A read error is likely, as this CDR3 ends without the conserved phenylalanine or tryptophan. The genes are TRBV27 and TRBJ1-1; maybe TRBD1 (6 bases). The CDR3 runs 14 residues. Germline lookup yields CDR1 MNHEY and CDR2 SMNVEV (reference sequence). V lost 6 bases and J 4 bases, leaving 15 bases between the germline ends. The chain's CDR3 is CASRSGTLVTEAFL. The CDR3 DNA sequence: TGTGCCAGCAGGTCCGGGACACTTGTCACTGAAGCTTTCCTT.

V and J are TRBV9 and TRBJ1-5, with 11 bases lining up with TRBD1. This CDR3 has 18 amino acids. Germline loops: CDR1 SGDLS, CDR2 YYNGEE. J was trimmed by 5 bases and V by 2 bases; bases with no gene match: 12. DNA for the CDR3: TGTGCCAGCAGCGTGGCCGACTCCGGGACAGGGGGGGATCAGCCCCAGCATTTT. Its protein is CASSVADSGTGGDQPQHF.